This T cell receptor beta chain was recorded in a study of blood T cell repertoires in COVID-19. Using immunoSEQ multiplex PCR, the repertoire was profiled, and TCRdb retains in-frame clones only, with some absent. The sample lists roughly 86,000 clones, around 82% occurring once. Germline assignment: CDR1 SGHTA and CDR2 FQGTGA. This CDR3 spans 14 amino acids. V was trimmed by 0 bases and J by 5 bases, leaving 10 bases between them. Regarding this clone: The same CDR3 also results from other DNA sequences found in this sample.

The receptor was isolated from a woman older than 75 with COVID-19, enrolled during active disease. The rearrangement joins TRBV7-3 to TRBJ2-5, with a weak D call TRBD1 (6 bases). The sample was peripheral blood. The DNA for the CDR3 is TGTGCCAGCAGCTTAACGGGGCAGGGGGAGACCCAGTACTTC. Amino acid sequence: CASSLTGQGETQYF.